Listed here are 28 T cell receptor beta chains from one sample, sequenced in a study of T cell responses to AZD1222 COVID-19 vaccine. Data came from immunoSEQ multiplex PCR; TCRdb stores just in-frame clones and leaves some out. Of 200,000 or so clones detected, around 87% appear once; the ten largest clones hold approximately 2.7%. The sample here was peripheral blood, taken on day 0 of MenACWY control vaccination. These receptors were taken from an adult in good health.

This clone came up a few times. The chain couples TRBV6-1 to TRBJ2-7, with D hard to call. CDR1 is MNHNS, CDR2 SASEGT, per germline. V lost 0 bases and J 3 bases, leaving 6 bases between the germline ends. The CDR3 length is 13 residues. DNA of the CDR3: TGTGCCAGCAGTGAAGCGGAAGACTACGAGCAGTACTTC. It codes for CASSEAEDYEQYF.

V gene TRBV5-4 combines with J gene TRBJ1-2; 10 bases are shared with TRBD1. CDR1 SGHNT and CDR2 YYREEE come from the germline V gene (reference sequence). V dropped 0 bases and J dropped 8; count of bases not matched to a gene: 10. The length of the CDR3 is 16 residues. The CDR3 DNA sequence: TGTGCCAGCAGCTTGGGACAGGGGGCAAAAACTTTCGGCTACACCTTC. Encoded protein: CASSLGQGAKTFGYTF. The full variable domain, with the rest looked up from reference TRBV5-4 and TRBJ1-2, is ETGVTQSPTHLIKTRGQQVTLRCSSQSGHNTVSWYQQALGQGPQFIFQYYREEENGRGNFPPRFSGLQFPNYSSELNVNALELDDSALYLCASSLGQGAKTFGYTFGSGTRLTVV.

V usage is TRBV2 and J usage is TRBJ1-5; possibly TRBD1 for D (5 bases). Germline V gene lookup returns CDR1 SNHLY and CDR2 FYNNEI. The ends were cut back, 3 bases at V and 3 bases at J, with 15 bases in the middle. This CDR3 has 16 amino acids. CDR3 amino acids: CASSEQGFGINQPQHF. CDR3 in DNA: TGTGCCAGCAGTGAGCAGGGTTTTGGGATCAATCAGCCCCAGCATTTT.

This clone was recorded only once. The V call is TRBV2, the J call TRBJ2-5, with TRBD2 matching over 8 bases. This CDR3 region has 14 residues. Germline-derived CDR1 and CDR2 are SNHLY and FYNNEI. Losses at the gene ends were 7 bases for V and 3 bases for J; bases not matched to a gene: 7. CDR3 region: CASTQRRGEETQYF. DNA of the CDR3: TGTGCCAGCACCCAACGGCGGGGGGAAGAGACCCAGTACTTC.

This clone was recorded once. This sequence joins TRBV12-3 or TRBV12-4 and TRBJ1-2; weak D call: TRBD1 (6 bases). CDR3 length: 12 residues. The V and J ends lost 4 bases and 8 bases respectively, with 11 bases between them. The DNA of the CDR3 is TGTGCCAGCAGTTCCCCCCAGGGGGGCTACACCTTC. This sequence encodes CASSSPQGGYTF.

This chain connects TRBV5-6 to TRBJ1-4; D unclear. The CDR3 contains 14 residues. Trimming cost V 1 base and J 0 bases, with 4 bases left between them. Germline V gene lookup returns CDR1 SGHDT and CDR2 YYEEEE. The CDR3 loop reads CASSLTTTNEKLFF. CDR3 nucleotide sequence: TGTGCCAGCAGCTTGACAACAACTAATGAAAAACTGTTTTTT.

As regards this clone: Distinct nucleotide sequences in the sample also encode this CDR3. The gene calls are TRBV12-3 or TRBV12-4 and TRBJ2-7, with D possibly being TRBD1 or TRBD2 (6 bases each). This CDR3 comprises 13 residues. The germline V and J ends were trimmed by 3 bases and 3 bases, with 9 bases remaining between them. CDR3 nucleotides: TGTGCCAGCAGTTTGGAGGGGGGCTACGAGCAGTACTTC. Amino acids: CASSLEGGYEQYF.

CDR3 region: CASSPTDRGHEQYF. The CDR3 coding sequence is TGTGCCAGCAGTCCGACGGACAGGGGGCACGAGCAGTACTTC. This chain connects TRBV28 to TRBJ2-7, with 11 positions matching TRBD1. The V segment lost 5 bases and the J segment 5 bases; nucleotides outside the gene matches: 5. The germline V gene has CDR1 MDHEN and CDR2 SYDVKM. The CDR3 loop spans 14 amino acids.

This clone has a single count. The chain's CDR3 is CASSLQGALNEQFF. DNA for the CDR3: TGTGCCAGCAGCTTACAGGGCGCTCTCAATGAGCAGTTCTTC. The J gene is TRBJ2-1, the V gene TRBV5-4; tentatively, D is TRBD1 (6 bases). Germline values: CDR1 SGHNT, CDR2 YYREEE (reference sequence). This CDR3 region has 14 residues. The V end lost 2 bases, the J end lost 6 bases, and 12 bases lay between the germline ends.

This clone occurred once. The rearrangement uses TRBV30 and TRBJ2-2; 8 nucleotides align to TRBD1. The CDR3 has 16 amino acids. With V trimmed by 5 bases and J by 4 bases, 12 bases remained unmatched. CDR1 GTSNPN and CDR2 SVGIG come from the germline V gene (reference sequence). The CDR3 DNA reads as TGTGCCTGGGGGGGATTGGACAGGGCTGGCACCGGGGAGCTGTTTTTT. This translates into CAWGGLDRAGTGELFF.

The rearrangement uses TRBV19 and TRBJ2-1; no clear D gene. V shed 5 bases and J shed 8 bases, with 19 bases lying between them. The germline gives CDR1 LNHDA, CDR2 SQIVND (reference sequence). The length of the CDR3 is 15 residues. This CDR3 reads CASSHGWEMKYEQFF. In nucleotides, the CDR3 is TGTGCCAGTAGTCATGGGTGGGAAATGAAATATGAGCAGTTCTTC. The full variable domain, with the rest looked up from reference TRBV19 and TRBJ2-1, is DGGITQSPKYLFRKEGQNVTLSCEQNLNHDAMYWYRQDPGQGLRLIYYSQIVNDFQKGDIAEGYSVSREKKESFPLTVTSAQKNPTAFYLCASSHGWEMKYEQFFGPGTRLTVL.

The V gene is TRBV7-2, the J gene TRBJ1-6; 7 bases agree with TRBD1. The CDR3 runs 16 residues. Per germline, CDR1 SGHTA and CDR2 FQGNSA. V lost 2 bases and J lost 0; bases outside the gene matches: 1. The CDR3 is CASSLWDSSYNSPLHF. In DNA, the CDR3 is TGTGCCAGCAGCTTATGGGACAGCTCCTATAATTCACCCCTCCACTTT.

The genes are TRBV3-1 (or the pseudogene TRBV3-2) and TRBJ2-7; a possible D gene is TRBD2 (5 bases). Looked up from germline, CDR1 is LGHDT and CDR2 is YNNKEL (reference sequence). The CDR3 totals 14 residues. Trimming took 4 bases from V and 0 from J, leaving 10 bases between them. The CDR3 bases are TGTGCCAGCAGCCTGAGGGTCACCTCCTACGAGCAGTACTTC. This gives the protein CASSLRVTSYEQYF.

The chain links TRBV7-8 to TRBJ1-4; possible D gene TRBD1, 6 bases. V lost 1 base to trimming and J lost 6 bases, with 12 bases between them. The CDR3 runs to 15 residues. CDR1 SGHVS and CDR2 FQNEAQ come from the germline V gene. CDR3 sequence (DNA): TGTGCCAGCAGCTTAGATGCGGGGGCAGATGAAAAACTGTTTTTT. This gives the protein CASSLDAGADEKLFF. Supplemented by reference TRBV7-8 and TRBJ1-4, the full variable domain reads GAGVSQSPRYKVAKRGQDVALRCDPISGHVSLFWYQQALGQGPEFLTYFQNEAQLDKSGLPSDRFFAERPEGSVSTLKIQRTQQEDSAVYLCASSLDAGADEKLFFGSGTQLSVL.

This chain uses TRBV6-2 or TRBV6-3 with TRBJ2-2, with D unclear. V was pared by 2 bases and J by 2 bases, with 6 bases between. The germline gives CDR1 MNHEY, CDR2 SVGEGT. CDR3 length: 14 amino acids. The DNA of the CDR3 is TGTGCCAGCAGTTACGACCCCAACACCGGGGAGCTGTTTTTT. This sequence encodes CASSYDPNTGELFF.

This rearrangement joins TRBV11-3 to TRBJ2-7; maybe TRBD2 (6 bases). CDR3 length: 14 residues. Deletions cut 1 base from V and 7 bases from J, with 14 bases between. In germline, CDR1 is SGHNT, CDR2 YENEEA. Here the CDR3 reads CASSLVGAGGEQYF. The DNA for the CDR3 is TGTGCCAGCAGCTTAGTGGGTGCAGGAGGGGAGCAGTACTTC. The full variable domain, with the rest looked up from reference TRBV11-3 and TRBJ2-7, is EAGVVQSPRYKIIEKKQPVAFWCNPISGHNTLYWYLQNLGQGPELLIRYENEEAVDDSQLPKDRFSAERLKGVDSTLKIQPAELGDSAVYLCASSLVGAGGEQYFGPGTRLTVT.

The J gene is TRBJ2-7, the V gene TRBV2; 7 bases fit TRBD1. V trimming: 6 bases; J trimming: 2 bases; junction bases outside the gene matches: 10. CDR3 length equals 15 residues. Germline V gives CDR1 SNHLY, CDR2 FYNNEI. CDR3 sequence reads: CASSAEPGQAYEQYF. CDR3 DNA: TGTGCCAGCAGCGCCGAGCCCGGACAGGCCTACGAGCAGTACTTC.

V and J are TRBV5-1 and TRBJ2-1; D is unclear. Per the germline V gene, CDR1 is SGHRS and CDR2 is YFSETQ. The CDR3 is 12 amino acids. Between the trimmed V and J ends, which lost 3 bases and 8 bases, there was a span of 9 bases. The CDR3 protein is CASSSGVDEQFF. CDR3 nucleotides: TGCGCCAGCAGCTCCGGAGTCGATGAGCAGTTCTTC.

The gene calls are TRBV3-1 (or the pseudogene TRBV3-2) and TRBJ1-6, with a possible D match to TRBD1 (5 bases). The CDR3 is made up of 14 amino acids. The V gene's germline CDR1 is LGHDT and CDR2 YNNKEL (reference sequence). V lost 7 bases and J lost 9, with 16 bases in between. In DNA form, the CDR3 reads TGTGCCAGCAACTCGCCAGGGCAGGGTTCACCCCTCCACTTT. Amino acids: CASNSPGQGSPLHF.

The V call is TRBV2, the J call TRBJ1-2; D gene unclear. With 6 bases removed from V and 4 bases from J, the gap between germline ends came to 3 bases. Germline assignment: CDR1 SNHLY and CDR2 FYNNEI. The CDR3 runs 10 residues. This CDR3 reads CASRGYGYTF. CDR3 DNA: TGTGCCAGCAGGGGCTATGGCTACACCTTC.

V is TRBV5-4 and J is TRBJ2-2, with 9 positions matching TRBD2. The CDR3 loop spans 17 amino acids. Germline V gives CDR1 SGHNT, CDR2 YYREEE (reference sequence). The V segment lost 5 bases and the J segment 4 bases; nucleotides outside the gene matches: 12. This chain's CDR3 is CASSSSLAGTTTGELFF. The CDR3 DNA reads TGTGCCAGCAGTTCTTCCCTAGCGGGGACTACCACCGGGGAGCTGTTTTTT.

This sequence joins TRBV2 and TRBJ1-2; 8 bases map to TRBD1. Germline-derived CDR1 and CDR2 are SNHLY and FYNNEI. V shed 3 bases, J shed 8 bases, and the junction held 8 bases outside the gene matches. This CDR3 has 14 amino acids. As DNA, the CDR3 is TGTGCCAGCAGTGAGCAGGGGGCTCTGGCGGGCTACACCTTC. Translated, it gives CASSEQGALAGYTF. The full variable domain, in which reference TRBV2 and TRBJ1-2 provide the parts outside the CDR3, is EPEVTQTPSHQVTQMGQEVILRCVPISNHLYFYWYRQILGQKVEFLVSFYNNEISEKSEIFDDQFSVERPDGSNFTLKIRSTKLEDSAMYFCASSEQGALAGYTFGSGTRLTVV.

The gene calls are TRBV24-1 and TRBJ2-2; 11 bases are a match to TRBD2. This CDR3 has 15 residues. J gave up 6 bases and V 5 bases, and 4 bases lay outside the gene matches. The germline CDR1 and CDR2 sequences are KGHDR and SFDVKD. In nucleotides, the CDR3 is TGTGCCACCAGTGGACTAGCGGGAAGGGCCGGGGAGCTGTTTTTT. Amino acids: CATSGLAGRAGELFF.

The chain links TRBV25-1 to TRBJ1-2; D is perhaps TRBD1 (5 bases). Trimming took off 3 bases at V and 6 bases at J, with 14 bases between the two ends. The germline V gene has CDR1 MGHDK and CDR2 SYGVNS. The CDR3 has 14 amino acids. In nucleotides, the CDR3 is TGTGCCAGCAGTGAGCAGGGATTGTTACATGGCTACACCTTC. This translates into CASSEQGLLHGYTF.

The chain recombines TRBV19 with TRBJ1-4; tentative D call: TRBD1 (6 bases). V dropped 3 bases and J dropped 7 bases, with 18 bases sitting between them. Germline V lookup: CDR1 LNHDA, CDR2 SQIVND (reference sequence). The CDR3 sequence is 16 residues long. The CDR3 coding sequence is TGTGCCAGTAGTATTACTCCCTCGGGACACCTTGAAAAACTGTTTTTT. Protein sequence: CASSITPSGHLEKLFF.

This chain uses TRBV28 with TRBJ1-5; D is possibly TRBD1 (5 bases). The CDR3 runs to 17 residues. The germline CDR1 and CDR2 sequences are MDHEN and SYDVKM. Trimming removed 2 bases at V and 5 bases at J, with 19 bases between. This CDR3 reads CASSLRGGGTGDQPQHF. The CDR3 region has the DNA TGTGCCAGCAGTTTACGGGGAGGCGGGACCGGTGATCAGCCCCAGCATTTT.

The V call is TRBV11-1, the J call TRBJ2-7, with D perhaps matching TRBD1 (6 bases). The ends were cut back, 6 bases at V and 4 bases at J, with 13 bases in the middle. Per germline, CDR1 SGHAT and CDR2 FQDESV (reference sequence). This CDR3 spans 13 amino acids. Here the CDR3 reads CASRPGVTYEQYF. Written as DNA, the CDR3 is TGTGCCAGCAGGCCAGGGGTTACGTACGAGCAGTACTTC.

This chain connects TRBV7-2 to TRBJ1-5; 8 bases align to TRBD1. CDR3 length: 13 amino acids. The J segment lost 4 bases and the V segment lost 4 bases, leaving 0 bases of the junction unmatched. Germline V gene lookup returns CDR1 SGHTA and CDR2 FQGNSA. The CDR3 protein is CASSWTGNQPQHF. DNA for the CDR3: TGTGCCAGCAGCTGGACAGGGAATCAGCCCCAGCATTTT.